The T cell receptor (beta chain) under discussion was sequenced for a study of cytomegalovirus exposure and HLA in healthy donors (dated by TCRdb to 2017 to 2019). About the full investigation: An earlier analysis of 587 of the donors reported 276 Gb of sequence data and 95 million to 140 million unique TCR beta sequences obtained from roughly 170 million T cells. An early release that covered some 640 HLA-typed donors contained about 300 gigabases of sequencing data and tens of millions of unique TCR sequences. The study aimed to test whether signatures of past pathogen exposure could be identified by cataloging public T cell receptors. Among around 400 genotyped donors of the cohort, an average of around 240,000 unique TCR beta nucleotide sequences were sequenced per donor, roughly a sixth of them non-productive. Along with the approximately 700-subject first cohort, a separate validation cohort of some 130 different subjects was used. To study patterns of TCR occurrence, a later analysis re-analyzed previously published TCR beta repertoires from around 700 donors and added high-resolution HLA genotyping. Every discovery cohort repertoire had been produced on one sequencing platform. Of the roughly 400 genotyped donors, 65% to 90% fell in the genetic ancestry cluster associated with self-reported Caucasian donors. Roughly 5 DR-DQ haplotypes were handled as single units for association and clustering, since linkage in the cohort was strong. An earlier analysis of approximately 630 of the donors applied high-throughput TCR beta sequencing to assess whether each TCR beta V gene segment acted as functional or pseudogenic. To predict cytomegalovirus infection status, the study brought together high-throughput TCR immunosequencing, statistical association of individual TCRs with disease status, and machine learning. Rather than using new phenotypic data, the later analysis identified candidate immune exposures from TCR beta sequences and from how often those sequences occurred across donors. Using immunosequencing, the study profiled T cell repertoires from 666 subjects and related those repertoires to cytomegalovirus serostatus. Donor age, sex, ethnicity and CMV serostatus were collected together with the repertoire data. The number of donors typed differed by locus, with about 629-630 for A, B, C, DRB1 and DQB1, around 500 for DQA1, 606 for DPA1, and 400 to 490 for DPB1. In a later genetic analysis, genome-wide SNP genotypes for about 55% of the 666 donors were used, and that subset was treated as a discovery cohort. Class I and class II HLA loci were covered by the typing at four-digit resolution. The investigation overall reported the following: An earlier analysis of approximately 530 of the donors showed that most TCR beta V segments appeared in productive rearrangements either about 87% or about 30% of the time, which broadly matched IMGT annotations. Roughly uniform sequencing depth across donors was assumed in presence/absence analyses, although this assumption may not hold. While some public TCRs were present in many individuals, most TCR sequences turned up only very rarely across donors. When HLA alleles, especially DR and DQ, strongly co-occurred, attributing TCR associations to individual alleles was difficult. In a later analysis, HLA-associated TCR beta chains were found to be more clonally expanded and to have lower generation probabilities than equally common non-associated chains. It was suggested by the authors that the approach could potentially be generalized to other disease states and immunological phenotypes. In a later genetic analysis, a missense DCLRE1C variant was associated with V-gene and J-gene trimming of TCR beta chains, and the association was replicated in an independent cohort. A later analysis associated 17,000 or so TCR beta sequences with specific HLA alleles at a false discovery rate of 0.05. Because HLA typing was unavailable for some donors at each locus, only the typed subset was used in association tests. Correlated functional status among segregating V segments might be attributable to linkage disequilibrium, but an unknown experimental factor could not be ruled out. Compared with the roughly 700-donor mean, donors in an Asian-associated ancestry cluster had fewer N-insertions in productive TCRs, according to a later genetic analysis. A cluster of highly shared sequence variants was judged likely to be a technical artifact of the sequencing pipeline. Most CMV-associated TCR beta chains appeared to be HLA-restricted in a later analysis, and the HLA associations seemed to be driven largely by CMV exposure. In this cohort, only TCR beta chains were sequenced, and detectable features were limited by the absence of alpha or paired-chain data. According to a later analysis, TCR association rates differed among HLA loci, with DRB1 alleles showing the most associated TCRs and HLA-C alleles showing the fewest. The study listed approximately 160 TCR beta chains as associated with cytomegalovirus. The classifier was reported to diagnose cytomegalovirus status with high specificity and sensitivity in both the original cohort and the validation cohort. For the cohort, immune exposure information was limited to CMV serostatus. Because counts were too low, roughly 16 rarely observed V segments, including chromosome 9 orphons, were left out of the earlier analysis of over 550 of the donors. A few of the identified cytomegalovirus-associated TCR beta chains were confirmed in vitro to be specific for cytomegalovirus antigens. According to a later analysis, parvovirus B19, influenza, CMV and Epstein-Barr virus appeared linked to several top co-occurrence clusters. A further reported finding was that TCR beta sequences accurately predicted the HLA-A and HLA-B alleles for most subjects in the first cohort.

The library was obtained by the immunoSEQ multiplex PCR assay. The multiplex PCR relied on a mix of 60 forward primers for TCR Vbeta segments and 13 reverse primers for TCR Jbeta segments. Amplification of the CDR3 region of rearranged TCR beta genes was performed with a multiplex PCR assay on genomic DNA. The Illumina HiSeq System was used to sequence the amplified TCR beta libraries as 87-base-pair reads. As for the authors' bioinformatics: In a later analysis, some 80 million unique TCR beta chains were counted across the 650 to 750 repertoires, and some 10 million of these chains were shared by at least two donors. A nearest-neighbor algorithm error-corrected the raw reads and collapsed the reads into unique sequences, merging closely related sequences to remove PCR and sequencing errors. V, D and J gene segments were assigned by aligning CDR3 sequences to IMGT reference sequences. For a sequence to be retained, at least a six-nucleotide match to both a V gene segment and a J gene segment was required. Rearrangements were classified as productive when the CDR3 lacked stop codons and remained in frame with V and J, and all other rearrangements were classified as non-productive. CDR3 was defined according to IMGT convention as the region running from the second conserved V-encoded cysteine to the conserved J-encoded phenylalanine. The earlier analysis of roughly 590 of the donors excluded any sequence lacking an unambiguous match to a single V gene segment. In an earlier analysis of approximately 500 of the donors, a V segment was called functional when productive rearrangements were above 56.7%, and segregating when the standard deviation between donors exceeded 5%. A statistical classification framework was built for diagnosing cytomegalovirus status from the catalog of TCR beta chain sequences. A later analysis assigned V and J genes by comparing TCR nucleotide sequences with IMGT/GENE-DB human TR gene sequences. In a later analysis, CDR3 sequences and most-parsimonious VDJ recombination scenarios were assigned using the TCRdist pipeline. In a later analysis, every TCR beta chain was defined by the combination of its CDR3 amino acid sequence and its V-gene family, and reads without a unique V-gene family were dropped. In a later analysis, nearly 600 highly shared, low-generation-probability nucleotide sequences were removed to address suspected cross-contamination and a sequencing artifact. A later analysis calculated a clonal expansion index for each public chain from normalized within-repertoire ranks of inferred template counts. A later analysis computed generation probabilities with a VDJ recombination model fitted to out-of-frame rearrangements, and checked the results against IGoR. A later analysis scored TCR-TCR, TCR-HLA and TCR-CMV co-occurrence with hypergeometric tests, applying a repertoire-size bias correction to TCR pairs. A later analysis estimated false discovery rates by permuting HLA or CMV assignments 20 times. In a later analysis, co-occurring TCRs were grouped using DBSCAN, with TCRdist sequence similarity added in when clustering inside HLA-allele-positive subsets. Co-occurrence clustering excluded repertoires with fewer than 30,000 or more than 120,000 public chains, plus five with anomalous nucleotide sharing. Drawn from immuneACCESS, this table holds only the in-frame rearrangements with V and J called that TCRdb kept. Clones are partly lost; checked studies trace under half to an unresolved V gene and leave the rest unexplained. Clonal size and the V and J genes are those of that table, whereas D and trimming came from the DNA. This sample lists nearly 95,000 clones; under 80% were detected once. Roughly 6.3% of the sample rests with the top ten.

The cohort consisted of 666 healthy bone marrow donors. Cohort members were all nominally healthy when sampled, although unrecorded immune exposures were likely present. The donor was CMV seronegative and was included in the group of a few hundred seronegative cohort members. Each donor provided a peripheral blood sample, and peripheral blood mononuclear cells were used for TCR beta sequencing. Genomic DNA was extracted from the blood cell samples with the Qiagen DNeasy Blood Extraction Kit. On this clone itself: The target of this receptor is not known. Base qualities were left out, and no much larger clone turns up one base away.

The TCR sequence derives from a woman in her twenties or thirties in good health and CMV-seronegative. The source material was PBMCs.

The nucleotide sequence reads TGTGCCAGCAGCCCCGGACAGGATTGGGAGACCCAGTACTTC. Its amino acids are CASSPGQDWETQYF. The rearrangement joined TRBV7-2 to TRBJ2-5; the junction holds 7 bases that match TRBD1. CDR1 and CDR2 are drawn from the germline V gene: SGHTA, FQGNSA. Measured from the cysteine to the phenylalanine, the CDR3 is 14 residues long. Only the CDR3 part of the read is kept: 42 bases, read in frame from the first base. For this chain, trimming is 5 bases at the V end and 5 bases at the J end, and the number of junction bases without a gene match is 8.